These 21 T cell receptor beta chains were all obtained from the same sample, sequenced in a study of T cell changes during pregnancy in multiple sclerosis. TCRdb's copy holds only in-frame clones and misses some; the assay was immunoSEQ multiplex PCR. Of roughly 24,000 clones listed, around 87% are singletons. The sequences come from CD4+ T cells from peripheral blood mononuclear cells, collected in the second trimester of pregnancy. These receptors all come from a female donor in good health, enrolled as a control in a pregnancy study.

The chain employs TRBV29-1 and TRBJ2-7, with 12 bases matching TRBD1. CDR1 and CDR2 from the germline V gene are SQVTM and ANQGSEA. CDR3 length equals 13 residues. V trimming: 7 bases; J trimming: 2 bases; junction bases outside the gene matches: 3. The CDR3 is CSGWDRGPYEQYF. In nucleotides, the CDR3 is TGCAGCGGATGGGACAGGGGGCCCTACGAGCAGTACTTC.

This clone was counted a few times. The gene calls are TRBV5-1 and TRBJ2-3; D gene unclear. Germline loops: CDR1 SGHRS, CDR2 YFSETQ. The V end lost 1 base, the J end lost 0 bases, and 6 bases lay between the germline ends. The CDR3 is 14 amino acids. As DNA, the CDR3 is TGCGCCAGCAGCTTGACTGCTAGCACAGATACGCAGTATTTT. Translation gives CASSLTASTDTQYF.

This chain uses TRBV7-2 with TRBJ2-7; the match to TRBD1 covers 7 bases. Germline trimming cut 2 bases from V and 2 bases from J; bases unmatched to any gene: 6. The CDR3 spans 15 residues. Germline loops: CDR1 SGHTA, CDR2 FQGNSA. The CDR3 sequence: CASSLYPGQTYEQYF. For the CDR3, the DNA is TGTGCCAGCAGCTTATACCCGGGACAGACCTACGAGCAGTACTTC.

The chain carries TRBV6-4 and TRBJ2-3; tentative D call: TRBD2 (6 bases). Trimming cost V 3 bases and J 0 bases, with 7 bases left between them. This CDR3 is built from 14 residues. Germline assignment: CDR1 MRHNA and CDR2 SNTAGT. The DNA of the CDR3 is TGTGCCAGCAGTGAGCGGGGTAGCACAGATACGCAGTATTTT. This codes for CASSERGSTDTQYF.

The chain employs TRBV6-1 and TRBJ2-3, with 7 bases identical to TRBD1. CDR3 length equals 13 residues. CDR1 and CDR2 (germline): MNHNS, SASEGT. J gave up 4 bases and V 6 bases, and 4 bases lay outside the gene matches. CDR3 nucleotide sequence: TGTGCCAGCAGACAGGGGTTCGCAGATACGCAGTATTTT. It specifies CASRQGFADTQYF.

The genes are TRBV18 and TRBJ2-7, with D possibly being TRBD2 (5 bases). The V gene lost 6 bases and the J gene lost 5 bases, with 17 bases spanning the gap. This CDR3 is 14 amino acids long. The germline V gene encodes CDR1 KGHSH and CDR2 LQKENI. The CDR3 bases are TGTGCCAGCTCCCCAGGCGGCCCCGGGGACGAGCAGTACTTC. Its protein is CASSPGGPGDEQYF.

This clone was seen once. The chain has TRBV5-4 and TRBJ2-2; 7 nucleotides agree with TRBD2. Germline trimming cut 0 bases from V and 5 bases from J; bases unmatched to any gene: 7. Germline V gene lookup returns CDR1 SGHNT and CDR2 YYREEE (reference sequence). The CDR3 extends over 16 amino acids. CDR3 nucleotides: TGTGCCAGCAGCTTGGTGGGCGGGAGTGGGACCGGGGAGCTGTTTTTT. Its translation is CASSLVGGSGTGELFF. Full variable domain (rest looked up from reference TRBV5-4 and TRBJ2-2): ETGVTQSPTHLIKTRGQQVTLRCSSQSGHNTVSWYQQALGQGPQFIFQYYREEENGRGNFPPRFSGLQFPNYSSELNVNALELDDSALYLCASSLVGGSGTGELFFGEGSRLTVL.

The chain is built from TRBV19 and TRBJ2-5, with 8 bases identical to TRBD2. The ends lost 3 bases at V and 5 bases at J; junction bases unmatched: 11. The CDR3 is 16 amino acids. The germline V gene encodes CDR1 LNHDA and CDR2 SQIVND (reference sequence). CDR3 loop: CASSMVTGGGKETQYF. The CDR3 bases are TGTGCCAGTAGTATGGTAACGGGAGGGGGAAAGGAGACCCAGTACTTC.

The genes are TRBV29-1 and TRBJ1-1, with D hard to call. The CDR3 has 12 amino acids. Germline V gene lookup returns CDR1 SQVTM and CDR2 ANQGSEA. The V end was cut by 5 bases, the J end by 5 bases, with 12 bases between. The CDR3, as DNA: TGCAGCGTTTTACAGCGAGGGACTGAAGCTTTCTTT. As protein: CSVLQRGTEAFF.

This chain connects TRBV2 to TRBJ1-4, with 7 nucleotides matching TRBD1. V gave up 7 bases and J gave up 6 bases; unmatched junction bases: 5. This CDR3 spans 13 amino acids. CDR1 is SNHLY, CDR2 FYNNEI, per germline. This CDR3 reads CASTQTGYEKLFF. CDR3 sequence (DNA): TGTGCCAGCACCCAGACAGGGTATGAAAAACTGTTTTTT.

The chain uses TRBV2 and TRBJ2-1; 8 nucleotides match TRBD1. With 8 bases clipped from V and 0 bases from J, the junction kept 3 bases outside the gene matches. The length of the CDR3 is 14 residues. Germline loops: CDR1 SNHLY, CDR2 FYNNEI. CDR3 in amino acids: CASLTGVSYNEQFF. CDR3 nucleotides: TGTGCCAGCCTGACAGGGGTCTCCTACAATGAGCAGTTCTTC.

V gene TRBV5-6 combines with J gene TRBJ2-3, with 11 positions matching TRBD2. The V gene's germline CDR1 is SGHDT and CDR2 YYEEEE. The CDR3 consists of 16 residues. After removal of 6 bases from V and 3 bases from J, the junction contained 9 bases not matched to a gene. CDR3 sequence (DNA): TGTGCCAGCACCGGTAGCGGGGGGGCCCAGACAGATACGCAGTATTTT. The encoded protein is CASTGSGGAQTDTQYF.

The chain is built from TRBV9 and TRBJ2-2; 9 bases fit TRBD2. V shed 0 bases and J 5 bases; nucleotides not matched to a gene: 5. The CDR3 is 16 amino acids. Germline V gene lookup returns CDR1 SGDLS and CDR2 YYNGEE. CDR3 sequence reads: CASSVVSGRGTGELFF. The CDR3 bases are TGTGCCAGCAGCGTAGTTAGCGGGAGAGGGACCGGGGAGCTGTTTTTT.

This chain uses TRBV11-3 with TRBJ2-3, with TRBD2 matching 12 bases. The J segment lost 4 bases and the V segment lost 2 bases, leaving 1 base of the junction unmatched. This CDR3 has 15 amino acids. Germline V gene lookup returns CDR1 SGHNT and CDR2 YENEEA. Here the CDR3 DNA reads TGTGCCAGCAGCTTACTAGCGGGGGGGCCAGATACGCAGTATTTT. It encodes CASSLLAGGPDTQYF.

V is TRBV7-6 and J is TRBJ1-5; TRBD1 agrees at 9 bases. The CDR3 spans 16 residues. V was pared by 5 bases and J by 3 bases, with 8 bases of the junction left unmatched. Looked up from germline, CDR1 is SGHVS and CDR2 is FNYEAQ. The CDR3 protein is CASSPRTGDSNQPQHF. The CDR3 coding sequence is TGTGCCAGCAGCCCAAGGACAGGGGACTCCAATCAGCCCCAGCATTTT.

The chain links TRBV5-1 to TRBJ2-7; unclear D gene. Trimming took 0 bases from V and 3 from J, leaving 10 bases between them. This CDR3 is 14 amino acids long. Looked up from germline, CDR1 is SGHRS and CDR2 is YFSETQ. As DNA, the CDR3 is TGCGCCAGCAGCTTGGACTTGGTCGTCTACGAGCAGTACTTC. Its translation is CASSLDLVVYEQYF. The whole variable domain, filled in from reference TRBV5-1 and TRBJ2-7, reads KAGVTQTPRYLIKTRGQQVTLSCSPISGHRSVSWYQQTPGQGLQFLFEYFSETQRNKGNFPGRFSGRQFSNSRSEMNVSTLELGDSALYLCASSLDLVVYEQYFGPGTRLTVT.

The chain couples TRBV27 to TRBJ2-7; TRBD2 matches at 7 bases. CDR1 MNHEY and CDR2 SMNVEV come from the germline V gene (reference sequence). The CDR3 extends over 15 amino acids. With V trimmed by 4 bases and J by 0 bases, 6 bases remained unmatched. This CDR3 is CASSSWGGTSYEQYF. In nucleotides, the CDR3 is TGTGCCAGCAGTTCTTGGGGGGGTACCTCCTACGAGCAGTACTTC.

The rearrangement uses TRBV7-2 and TRBJ2-1; 7 nucleotides match TRBD2. From germline, CDR1 is SGHTA and CDR2 FQGNSA. Trimming took 1 base from V and 8 from J; bases not matched to a gene: 11. CDR3 size: 16 residues. The CDR3 sequence is CASSLGMRGRGDEQFF. CDR3 coding DNA: TGTGCCAGCAGCTTAGGAATGCGGGGACGGGGGGATGAGCAGTTCTTC.

This clone is a singleton in its sample. The V gene is TRBV6-6, the J gene TRBJ2-7; D may be TRBD2 (7 bases). This CDR3 has 13 residues. Between the trimmed V and J ends, which lost 9 bases and 2 bases, there was a span of 14 bases. Germline lookup yields CDR1 MNHNY and CDR2 SVGAGI (reference sequence). The CDR3 sequence is CARPRGGTYEQYF. In nucleotides, the CDR3 is TGTGCCAGGCCTAGGGGGGGGACCTACGAGCAGTACTTC.

This CDR3 reads CASSWDRGPSVNEQFF. CDR3 DNA sequence: TGCGCCAGCAGTTGGGACAGGGGGCCGAGTGTGAATGAGCAGTTCTTC. The chain combines TRBV5-1 with TRBJ2-1; 12 bases match TRBD1. The germline CDR1 and CDR2 sequences are SGHRS and YFSETQ. Unmatched junction bases numbered 10, after V lost 5 bases and J lost 7 bases. The CDR3 sequence is 16 residues long.

The chain carries TRBV13 and TRBJ2-7; D perhaps matches TRBD1 (5 bases). The CDR3 has 15 amino acids. V was clipped by 1 base and J by 6 bases, with 16 bases between them. Germline V gene sequence: CDR1 PRHDT, CDR2 FYEKMQ (reference sequence). The CDR3 region has the DNA TGTGCCAGCAGCTTAGTGCAGGGTAATATTGGCGAGCAGTACTTC. Protein sequence: CASSLVQGNIGEQYF.